A selection of T cell receptor beta chains follows, all from one sample in a study of blood T cell repertoires in COVID-19. Data came from immunoSEQ multiplex PCR; TCRdb stores just in-frame clones and leaves some out. The table has 63,000 or so clones, about 81% seen once. Material for sequencing was peripheral blood. Source of these receptors: a human donor in a cohort sampled during active COVID-19. Both conserved end residues are part of each CDR3.

v_gene	j_gene	CDR3aa
TRBV5-1	TRBJ2-2	CASSPSLNTGELFF
TRBV5-1	TRBJ2-7	CASSLGGRFWYF
TRBV6-5	TRBJ1-2	CASSYDKNYGYTF
TRBV20-1	TRBJ1-1	CSHGGNTEAFF
TRBV9	TRBJ1-1	CASSVGAVQGASRSFEAFF
TRBV5-1	TRBJ1-1	CASSATTGGTDTEAFF
TRBV12-3/TRBV12-4	TRBJ2-5	CASNLGGQETQYF
TRBV3-1/TRBV3-2	TRBJ2-3	CASSQDPGLAEGTSTDTQYF
TRBV6-4	TRBJ2-3	CASSETSGGSDTQYF
TRBV11-3	TRBJ2-3	CASSSGNPTDTQYF
TRBV15	TRBJ1-4	CATSPQWAHEKLFF
TRBV5-8	TRBJ1-1	CASSLVLGLRAEAFF
TRBV11-2	TRBJ2-7	CASSLDRLGPSYEQYF
TRBV2	TRBJ2-3	CASSEELEGAADTQYF
TRBV11-2	TRBJ2-7	CASSLTPFAGDYEQYF
TRBV11-2	TRBJ2-5	CASGMRRGLKTQYF
TRBV6-2/TRBV6-3	TRBJ2-7	CASSYSDTYEQYF
TRBV4-3	TRBJ1-1	CASSPWTGEFVWTEAFF
TRBV11-2	TRBJ2-3	CASSPLLAGGGDTQYF
TRBV15	TRBJ2-5	CATSRGRAIQETQYF
TRBV28	TRBJ2-2	CASSSLLAGFTTGELFF
TRBV29-1	TRBJ2-7	CSVSLWTGSYEQYF
TRBV29-1	TRBJ2-1	CSVEPGQGTREGGSFYEQFF
TRBV28	TRBJ2-1	CASSLFSSYNEQFF
TRBV18	TRBJ2-6	CASSATVSGANVLTF
TRBV4-1	TRBJ1-4	CASSQGTGITNEKLFF
TRBV4-3	TRBJ2-3	CASSQVRASGGLRTDTQYF
TRBV5-6	TRBJ1-1	CASSLGGSGITEAFF
TRBV6-5	TRBJ2-7	CASSYRGNEQYF
TRBV2	TRBJ2-1	CASSRLAGDNEQFF
TRBV5-1	TRBJ1-1	CASSLGDRGRVTEAFF
TRBV29-1	TRBJ1-2	CSASGGDRGYTF
TRBV15	TRBJ2-1	CATTLKGDFNEQFF
TRBV7-2	TRBJ2-3	CASSSYLSSTDTQYF
TRBV2	TRBJ1-2	CASSRGTGGRGYTF
TRBV28	TRBJ1-5	CASSSHLGSQPQHF
TRBV27	TRBJ2-7	CASSSAGGRYEQYF
TRBV6-1	TRBJ1-2	CASSAQGTQANYGYTF
TRBV3-1/TRBV3-2	TRBJ1-2	CASSLGQDYGYTF
TRBV6-6	TRBJ1-2	CASSISRGGGWYTF
TRBV28	TRBJ2-4	CASSSTGGFKNIQYF
TRBV28	TRBJ2-1	CASTRPGTYNNEQFF
TRBV7-8	TRBJ2-7	CASSRDRGSYEQYF
TRBV13	TRBJ1-1	CASSPGQDLTEAFF
TRBV9	TRBJ1-6	CASSVAGQNNSPLHF
TRBV4-1	TRBJ2-5	CASSPQHPGGLQETQYF
TRBV5-1	TRBJ1-3	CASSLIPGSSGNTIYF
TRBV5-5	TRBJ1-4	CASSRLQGPGEKLFF
TRBV5-1	TRBJ2-1	CASSRAEIDRVRQFF